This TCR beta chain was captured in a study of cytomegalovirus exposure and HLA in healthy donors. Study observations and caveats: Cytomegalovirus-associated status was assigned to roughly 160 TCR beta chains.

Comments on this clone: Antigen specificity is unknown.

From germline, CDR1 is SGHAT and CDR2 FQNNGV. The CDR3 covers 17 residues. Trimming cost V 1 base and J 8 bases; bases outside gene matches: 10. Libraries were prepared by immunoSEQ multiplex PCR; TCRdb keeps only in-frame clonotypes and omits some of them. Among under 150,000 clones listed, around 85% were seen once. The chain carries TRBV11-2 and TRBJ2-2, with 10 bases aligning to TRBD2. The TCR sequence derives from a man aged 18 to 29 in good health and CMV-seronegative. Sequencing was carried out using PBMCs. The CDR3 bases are TGTGCCAGCAGCTTAGCGTCGCTAGCGGGAGTTCCGGGGGAGCTGTTTTTT. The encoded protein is CASSLASLAGVPGELFF.